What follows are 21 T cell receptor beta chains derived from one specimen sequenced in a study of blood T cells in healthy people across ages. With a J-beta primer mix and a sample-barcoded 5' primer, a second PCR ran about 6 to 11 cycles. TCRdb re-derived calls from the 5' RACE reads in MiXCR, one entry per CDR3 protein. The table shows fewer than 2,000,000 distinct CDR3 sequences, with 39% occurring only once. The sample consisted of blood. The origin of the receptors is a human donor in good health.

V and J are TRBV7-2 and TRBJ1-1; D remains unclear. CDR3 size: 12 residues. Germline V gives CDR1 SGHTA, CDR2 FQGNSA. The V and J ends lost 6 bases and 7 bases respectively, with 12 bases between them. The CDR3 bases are TGTGCCAGCAGTTACAGAGCTAGTGAAGCTTTCTTT. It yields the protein CASSYRASEAFF.

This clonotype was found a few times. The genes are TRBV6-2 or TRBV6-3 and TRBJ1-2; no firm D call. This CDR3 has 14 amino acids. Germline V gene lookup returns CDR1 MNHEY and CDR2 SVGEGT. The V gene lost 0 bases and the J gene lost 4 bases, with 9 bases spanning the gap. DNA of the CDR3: TGTGCCAGCAGTTACTCCACGGATACCTATGGCTACACCTTC. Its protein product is CASSYSTDTYGYTF.

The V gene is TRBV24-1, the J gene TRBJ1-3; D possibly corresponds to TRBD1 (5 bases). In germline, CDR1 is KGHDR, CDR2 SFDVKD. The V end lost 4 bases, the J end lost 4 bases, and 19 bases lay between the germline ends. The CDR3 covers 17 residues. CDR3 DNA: TGTGCCACCAGTGACCGCCCCTGGAGGGGAAGAGGAAACACCATATATTTT. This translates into CATSDRPWRGRGNTIYF.

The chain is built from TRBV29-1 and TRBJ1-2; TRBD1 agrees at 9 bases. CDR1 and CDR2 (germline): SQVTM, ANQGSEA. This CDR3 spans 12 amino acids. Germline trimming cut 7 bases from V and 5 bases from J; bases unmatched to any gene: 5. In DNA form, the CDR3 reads TGCAGCGCCGGGGACAGGGAATATGGCTACACCTTC. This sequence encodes CSAGDREYGYTF.

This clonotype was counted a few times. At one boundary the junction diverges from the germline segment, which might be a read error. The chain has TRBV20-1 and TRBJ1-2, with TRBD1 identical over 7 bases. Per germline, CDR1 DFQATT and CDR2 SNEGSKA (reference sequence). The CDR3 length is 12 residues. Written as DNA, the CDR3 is TGCAGTCCTAGGGACAGTCCCTATGGCTACACCTTC. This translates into CSPRDSPYGYTF.

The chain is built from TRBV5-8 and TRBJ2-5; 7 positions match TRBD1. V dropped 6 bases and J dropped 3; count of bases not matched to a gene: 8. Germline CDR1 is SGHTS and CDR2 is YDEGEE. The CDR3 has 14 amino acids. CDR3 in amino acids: CASTHPGGKETQYF. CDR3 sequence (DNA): TGTGCCAGCACGCACCCAGGGGGAAAAGAGACCCAGTACTTC.

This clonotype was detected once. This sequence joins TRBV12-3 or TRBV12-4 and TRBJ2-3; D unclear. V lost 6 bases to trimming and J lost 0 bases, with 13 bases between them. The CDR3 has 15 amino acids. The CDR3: CASSPPTSSTDTQYF. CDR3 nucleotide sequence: TGTGCCAGCAGCCCCCCCACCTCTAGCACAGATACGCAGTATTTT.

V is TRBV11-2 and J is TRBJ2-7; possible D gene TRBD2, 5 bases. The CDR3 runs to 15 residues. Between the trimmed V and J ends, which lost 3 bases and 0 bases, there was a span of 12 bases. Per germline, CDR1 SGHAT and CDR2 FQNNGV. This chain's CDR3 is CASSFWTGNSYEQYF. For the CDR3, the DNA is TGTGCCAGCAGCTTTTGGACGGGGAACTCCTACGAGCAGTACTTC.

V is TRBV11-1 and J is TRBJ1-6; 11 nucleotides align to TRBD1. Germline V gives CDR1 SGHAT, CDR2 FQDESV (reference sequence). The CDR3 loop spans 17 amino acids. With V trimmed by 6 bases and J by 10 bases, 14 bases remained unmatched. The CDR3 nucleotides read TGTGCCAGCAGTTTGACTTTCGCGGGACAGGGGGGATCACCCCTCCACTTT. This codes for CASSLTFAGQGGSPLHF.

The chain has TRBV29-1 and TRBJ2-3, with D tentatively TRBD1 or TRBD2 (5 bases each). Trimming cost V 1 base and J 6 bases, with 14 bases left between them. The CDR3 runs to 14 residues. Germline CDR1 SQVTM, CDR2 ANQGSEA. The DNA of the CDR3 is TGCAGCGTTGAAGGTCGGGGCCGTTCGGATACGCAGTATTTT. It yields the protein CSVEGRGRSDTQYF.

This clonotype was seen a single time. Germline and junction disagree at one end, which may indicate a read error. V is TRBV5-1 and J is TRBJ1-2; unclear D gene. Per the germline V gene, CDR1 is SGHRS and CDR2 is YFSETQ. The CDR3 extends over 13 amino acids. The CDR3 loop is CAGSQVIDYGYTF. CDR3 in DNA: TGCGCCGGCAGTCAAGTGATAGACTATGGCTACACCTTC.

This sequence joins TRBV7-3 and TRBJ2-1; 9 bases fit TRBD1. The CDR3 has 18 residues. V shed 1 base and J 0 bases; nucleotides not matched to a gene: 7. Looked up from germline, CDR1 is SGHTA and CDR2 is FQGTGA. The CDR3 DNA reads TGTGCCAGCAGCTTAATCGGGACAGGGAGCGACTCCTACAATGAGCAGTTCTTC. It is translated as CASSLIGTGSDSYNEQFF. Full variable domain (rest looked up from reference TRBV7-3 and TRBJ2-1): GAGVSQTPSNKVTEKGKYVELRCDPISGHTALYWYRQSLGQGPEFLIYFQGTGAADDSGLPNDRFFAVRPEGSVSTLKIQRTERGDSAVYLCASSLIGTGSDSYNEQFFGPGTRLTVL.

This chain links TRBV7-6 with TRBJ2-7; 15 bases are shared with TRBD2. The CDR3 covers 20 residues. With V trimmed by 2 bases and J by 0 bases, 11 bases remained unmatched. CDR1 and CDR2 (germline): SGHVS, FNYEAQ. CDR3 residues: CASSLTGTSGGSTNSYEQYF. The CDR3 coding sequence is TGTGCCAGCAGCTTAACCGGGACTAGCGGGGGGTCCACAAACTCCTACGAGCAGTACTTC.

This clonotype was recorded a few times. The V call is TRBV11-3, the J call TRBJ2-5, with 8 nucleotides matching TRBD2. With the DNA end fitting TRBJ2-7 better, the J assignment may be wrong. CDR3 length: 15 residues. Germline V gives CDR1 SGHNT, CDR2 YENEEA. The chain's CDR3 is CASSSTGTRSHEQYF. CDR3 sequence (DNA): TGTGCCAGCAGCTCAACCGGGACTAGAAGCCACGAGCAGTACTTC.

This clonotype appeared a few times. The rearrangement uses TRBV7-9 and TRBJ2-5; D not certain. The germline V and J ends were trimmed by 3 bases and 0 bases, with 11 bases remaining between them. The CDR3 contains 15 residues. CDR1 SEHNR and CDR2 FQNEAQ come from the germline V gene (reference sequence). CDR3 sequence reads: CASSLELGYQETQYF. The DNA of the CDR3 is TGTGCCAGCAGCTTGGAGTTGGGTTACCAAGAGACCCAGTACTTC.

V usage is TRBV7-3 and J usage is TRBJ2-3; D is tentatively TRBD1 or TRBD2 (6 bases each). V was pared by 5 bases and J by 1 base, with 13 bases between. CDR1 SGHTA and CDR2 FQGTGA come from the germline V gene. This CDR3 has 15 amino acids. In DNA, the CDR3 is TGTGCCAGCAGCGCGACAGGAGGGGGCACAGATACGCAGTATTTT. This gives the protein CASSATGGGTDTQYF.

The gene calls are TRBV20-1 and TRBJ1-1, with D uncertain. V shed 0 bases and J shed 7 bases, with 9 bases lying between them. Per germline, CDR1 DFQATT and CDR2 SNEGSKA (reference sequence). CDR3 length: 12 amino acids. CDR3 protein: CSAREIWSEAFF. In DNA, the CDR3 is TGCAGTGCTAGAGAGATATGGAGTGAAGCTTTCTTT.

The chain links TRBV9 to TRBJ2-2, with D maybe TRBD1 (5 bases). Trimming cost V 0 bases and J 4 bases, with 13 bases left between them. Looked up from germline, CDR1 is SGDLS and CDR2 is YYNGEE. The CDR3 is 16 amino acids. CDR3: CASSVVRATGTGELFF. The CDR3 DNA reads TGTGCCAGCAGCGTAGTCAGGGCGACGGGCACCGGGGAGCTGTTTTTT.

The CDR3 region is CASSTKRDWTPTEAFF. CDR3 coding DNA: TGTGCCAGCAGCACGAAGCGAGATTGGACACCCACTGAAGCTTTCTTT. The rearrangement links TRBV7-2 to TRBJ1-1, with D possibly being TRBD1 (5 bases). The CDR3 consists of 16 residues. CDR1 SGHTA and CDR2 FQGNSA come from the germline V gene. V dropped 5 bases and J dropped 4 bases, with 20 bases sitting between them.

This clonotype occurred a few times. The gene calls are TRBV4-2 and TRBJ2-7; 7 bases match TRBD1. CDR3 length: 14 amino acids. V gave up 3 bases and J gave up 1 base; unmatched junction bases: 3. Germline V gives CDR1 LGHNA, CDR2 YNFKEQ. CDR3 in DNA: TGTGCCAGCAGCCAGAGGGGACAGTCCTACGAGCAGTACTTC. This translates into CASSQRGQSYEQYF.

CDR3 residues: CASSEAGSNSPNYGYTF. The CDR3 DNA reads TGTGCCAGCAGTGAAGCTGGTAGCAACTCCCCTAACTATGGCTACACCTTC. The J gene is TRBJ1-2, the V gene TRBV6-1; no definite D call. V shed 0 bases and J shed 0 bases, with 14 bases lying between them. The CDR3 is 17 amino acids. The germline V gene has CDR1 MNHNS and CDR2 SASEGT.